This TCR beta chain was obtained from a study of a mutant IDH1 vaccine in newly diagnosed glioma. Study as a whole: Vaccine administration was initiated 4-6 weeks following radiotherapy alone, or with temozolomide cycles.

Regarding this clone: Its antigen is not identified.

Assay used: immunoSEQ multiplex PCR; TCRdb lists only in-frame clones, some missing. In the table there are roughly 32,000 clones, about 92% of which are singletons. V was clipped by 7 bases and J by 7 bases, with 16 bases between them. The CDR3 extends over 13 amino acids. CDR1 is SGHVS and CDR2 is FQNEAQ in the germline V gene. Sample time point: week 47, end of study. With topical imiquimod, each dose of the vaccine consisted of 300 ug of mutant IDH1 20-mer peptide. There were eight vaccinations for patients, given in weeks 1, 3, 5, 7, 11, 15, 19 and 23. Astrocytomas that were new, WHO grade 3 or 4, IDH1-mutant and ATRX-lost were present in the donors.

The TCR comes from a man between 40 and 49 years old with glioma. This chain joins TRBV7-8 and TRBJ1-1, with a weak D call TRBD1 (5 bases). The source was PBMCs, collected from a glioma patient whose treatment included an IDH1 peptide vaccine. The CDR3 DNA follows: TGTGCCAGCACCTCTCGTCCGGGGGGTGAAGCTTTCTTT. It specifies CASTSRPGGEAFF.